This entry describes one T cell receptor (beta chain). CDR1 and CDR2 from the germline V gene are MNHEY and SVGAGI. The V end lost 1 base, the J end lost 4 bases, and 8 bases lay between the germline ends. This CDR3 has 13 amino acids. The source of the sample is a study of graft-versus-host responses after intestinal transplantation. The protocol was immunoSEQ multiplex PCR, while the TCRdb copy is restricted to in-frame clones and leaves out a portion. Among about 39,000 clones listed, 89% were seen once. The source was PBMCs, collected less than 280 days after transplant. The chain links TRBV6-5 to TRBJ2-7, with a possible D match to TRBD2 (6 bases). This sequence was found in a human patient who received an intestinal transplant, so some T cells may come from the graft donor. CDR3 in amino acids: CASSYLGGYEQYF. In DNA form, the CDR3 reads TGTGCCAGCAGTTACTTGGGGGGTTACGAGCAGTACTTC.